These T cell receptor beta chains were read from a single sample in a study of control samples from healthy donors and cancer patients. The table came from immunoSEQ multiplex PCR; TCRdb's copy has only in-frame clones and leaves some out. The sample includes about 94,000 clones, 85% to 90% seen only once; the top ten take around 1.3%. The sequencing sample was made of blood. These receptors were collected from a woman aged 45-65 years in good health. The CDR3 runs from the conserved cysteine through the conserved F or W. D genes are given only for firm matches. Some rows mark clone size as missing; the rest say once, few, many or name a class of expanded clone.

abundance	len	v_gene	d_gene	j_gene	CDR3nt	CDR3aa
.	13	TRBV9	.	TRBJ1-4	TGTGCCAGCAGCTCAGGCCAGGGGGAAAAACTGTTTTTT	CASSSGQGEKLFF
.	15	TRBV2	.	TRBJ1-6	TGTGCCAGCAGCGAACATAGGACGGGAAATTCACCCCTCCACTTT	CASSEHRTGNSPLHF
.	14	TRBV7-9	TRBD1	TRBJ1-1	TGTGCCAGCAGGTCCCCGGGACAGGGGTCTGAAGCTTTCTTT	CASRSPGQGSEAFF
.	12	TRBV18	.	TRBJ1-1	TGTGCCAGCTCTGGTGTAGGAACTGAAGCTTTCTTT	CASSGVGTEAFF
.	16	TRBV5-6	.	TRBJ1-3	TGTGCCAGCACCGATAATACAGGGTTCCCTGGAAACACCATATATTTT	CASTDNTGFPGNTIYF
.	17	TRBV4-2	.	TRBJ2-6	TGTGCCAGCAGCCAGCCTTCGGGGTTCCCCGGGGCCAACGTCCTGACTTTC	CASSQPSGFPGANVLTF
.	14	TRBV12-5	.	TRBJ2-3	TGTGCTAGTGGAGTATCCCCTCTCACAGATACGCAGTATTTT	CASGVSPLTDTQYF
.	17	TRBV5-8	TRBD2	TRBJ2-5	TGTGCCAGCAGCTTGTTACTAGCGGGGGGTCGGGGAGAGACCCAGTACTTC	CASSLLLAGGRGETQYF
.	19	TRBV7-9	TRBD2	TRBJ2-1	TGTGCCAGCAGCTTAGAAAGCGAGACTAGCGGGGGACCAAGAAATGAGCAGTTCTTC	CASSLESETSGGPRNEQFF
.	14	TRBV6-5	.	TRBJ2-1	TGTGCCAGCAGCTGGGACTCAGGGTACAATGAGCAGTTCTTC	CASSWDSGYNEQFF
.	16	TRBV5-1	TRBD1	TRBJ1-1	TGCGCCAGCAGCTCGGGGACAGCCAGAATGAACACTGAAGCTTTCTTT	CASSSGTARMNTEAFF
few	13	TRBV7-9	.	TRBJ1-2	TGTGCCAGCAGCTCCCAATCGGGCTATGGCTACACCTTC	CASSSQSGYGYTF
.	14	TRBV24-1	.	TRBJ2-2	TGTGCCACCAGTCATCGGGGGGCCGACGGGGAGCTGTTTTTT	CATSHRGADGELFF
.	16	TRBV19	.	TRBJ1-5	TGTGCCAGTAGTATAGGGAAGCAGCCCGGCCATCAGCCCCAGCATTTT	CASSIGKQPGHQPQHF
.	18	TRBV4-3	.	TRBJ2-1	TGCGCCAGCAGCCGACACAGGGGGGGGTACGACTCCTACAATGAGCAGTTCTTC	CASSRHRGGYDSYNEQFF
.	12	TRBV19	.	TRBJ1-2	TGTGCCAGTAGTATTACAGGGACTGGCTACACCTTC	CASSITGTGYTF
.	15	TRBV6-6	TRBD1	TRBJ1-1	TGTGCCAGCAGAGCTGATGGGACAGTTAACACTGAAGCTTTCTTT	CASRADGTVNTEAFF
.	12	TRBV6-5	.	TRBJ2-7	TGTGCCAGCAAAGGACATAACTACGAGCAGTACTTC	CASKGHNYEQYF
.	14	TRBV30	TRBD1	TRBJ2-7	TGTGCCTGGAGCTGGACAGGGGGCATCTACGAGCAGTACTTC	CAWSWTGGIYEQYF
.	14	TRBV7-9	.	TRBJ2-7	TGTGCCAGCAGCCAAAGCGCGGTTACCTACGAGCAGTACTTC	CASSQSAVTYEQYF
.	13	TRBV6-2/TRBV6-3	.	TRBJ1-2	TGTGCCAGCAGTCAGGGACGGAACTATGGCTACACCTTC	CASSQGRNYGYTF
.	13	TRBV5-1	.	TRBJ2-2	TGCGCCAGCAGCTTCCCTGGGAGAGGGGAGCTGTTTTTT	CASSFPGRGELFF
.	12	TRBV19	.	TRBJ2-7	TGTGCCAGTAGTGGGCCCTTCCACGAGCAGTACTTC	CASSGPFHEQYF
.	14	TRBV19	.	TRBJ1-6	TGTGCCAGTAGTATACGAGGGAATAATTCACCCCTCCACTTT	CASSIRGNNSPLHF
.	14	TRBV19	.	TRBJ1-1	TGTGCCAGTAGTATCGCCTTAATGAACACTGAAGCTTTCTTT	CASSIALMNTEAFF
.	17	TRBV2	TRBD1	TRBJ2-7	TGTGCCAGCCGGGACAGGGGGCGCCGCCTGAGCTCCTACGAGCAGTACTTC	CASRDRGRRLSSYEQYF
.	15	TRBV25-1	TRBD1	TRBJ1-2	TGTGCCAGCAGTGAAACAGGGGCCGGCGGCTATGGCTACACCTTC	CASSETGAGGYGYTF
.	11	TRBV20-1	.	TRBJ1-2	TGCAGTGCTAGTGACAACTATGGCTACACCTTC	CSASDNYGYTF
.	16	TRBV7-2	TRBD1	TRBJ1-6	TGTGCCAGCAGCTTAGTAGGGGGCGGGGGCAATTCACCCCTCCACTTT	CASSLVGGGGNSPLHF
once	15	TRBV28	TRBD1	TRBJ1-4	TGTGCCAGCAGTTTTGTAGGGCAGGGGGGGGAAAAACTGTTTTTT	CASSFVGQGGEKLFF
.	19	TRBV15	TRBD1	TRBJ1-3	TGTGCCACCAGCAGAGAGCAGTTCTCGAGGGGGCGCTCTGGAAACACCATATATTTT	CATSREQFSRGRSGNTIYF
.	14	TRBV2	TRBD1	TRBJ1-2	TGTGCCAGCACGGGACAGGGTAATCTCTATGGCTACACCTTC	CASTGQGNLYGYTF
.	11	TRBV20-1	TRBD1	TRBJ1-2	TGCAGTGCTGGACAGGGTCACGGCTACACCTTC	CSAGQGHGYTF
.	13	TRBV4-1	.	TRBJ2-1	TGCGCCAGCAGCCAAGATCGGCTCAATGAGCAGTTCTTC	CASSQDRLNEQFF
.	13	TRBV5-1	TRBD1	TRBJ2-3	TGCGCCAGTGGGACAGTCAGCACAGATACGCAGTATTTT	CASGTVSTDTQYF
once	14	TRBV29-1	TRBD1	TRBJ1-3	TGCAGCGTTGAAGGGACAGGGACCGGAAACACCATATATTTT	CSVEGTGTGNTIYF
.	16	TRBV18	.	TRBJ1-3	TGTGCCAGCGCCTCCACAGGGATCCTCTCTGGAAACACCATATATTTT	CASASTGILSGNTIYF
.	14	TRBV6-2/TRBV6-3	.	TRBJ2-7	TGTGCCAGCAGTTACTTGACAGCCTACTACGAGCAGTACTTC	CASSYLTAYYEQYF
.	14	TRBV11-2	TRBD2	TRBJ2-7	TGTGCCAGCAGCTTACTAGCGGGAGCTAACGAGCAGTACTTC	CASSLLAGANEQYF
once	16	TRBV12-5	TRBD2	TRBJ2-3	TGTGCTAGTGGTTTGGTAGCGGGAGGGAGCACAGATACGCAGTATTTT	CASGLVAGGSTDTQYF
.	13	TRBV2	.	TRBJ1-2	TGTGCCAGCAGTGAAGCCCGGTCGGGGGGCTACACCTTC	CASSEARSGGYTF
.	15	TRBV9	.	TRBJ2-2	TGTGCCAGCAGCGTGGACTCTAGAAACACCGGGGAGCTGTTTTTT	CASSVDSRNTGELFF
.	14	TRBV6-4	.	TRBJ1-6	TGTGCCAGCAGTGATAGCTCCTATAATTCACCCCTCCACTTT	CASSDSSYNSPLHF
.	15	TRBV7-3	TRBD2	TRBJ2-4	TGTGCCAGCAGCGATAGCGGGAGTGCCAAAAACATTCAGTACTTC	CASSDSGSAKNIQYF
.	16	TRBV3-1/TRBV3-2	.	TRBJ1-5	TGTGCCAGCAGCCTCAGCTCAACGGGGTCCAATCAGCCCCAGCATTTT	CASSLSSTGSNQPQHF
.	14	TRBV19	.	TRBJ1-2	TGTGCCACCAACACTGGGGGTTCGGCTTATGGCTACACCTTC	CATNTGGSAYGYTF
.	14	TRBV18	.	TRBJ1-2	TGTGCCAGCTCAGCGGGGCAGGATAACTATGGCTACACCTTC	CASSAGQDNYGYTF
.	11	TRBV7-2	.	TRBJ1-1	TGTGCCAGCAGCGCCTTGACTGAAGCTTTCTTT	CASSALTEAFF